One and the same sample provided the 23 T cell receptor beta chains below, sequenced in a study of cytomegalovirus exposure and HLA in healthy donors. Primers for the PCR totalled 60 Vbeta and 13 Jbeta. This table comes from immunoSEQ multiplex PCR, and its TCRdb copy is limited to in-frame clones, with some not included. The sample consists of 150,000 or so clones, roughly 80% of them appearing once. The sequenced sample was PBMCs. These receptors came from a man younger than 40 in good health and CMV-seropositive.

Here the CDR3 reads CSANRADTIYF. The CDR3 DNA reads TGCAGTGCTAACAGGGCGGACACCATATATTTT. The V gene is TRBV20-1, the J gene TRBJ1-3; D possibly corresponds to TRBD1 (6 bases). V gave up 4 bases and J gave up 8 bases, with 9 bases separating them. The germline V gene encodes CDR1 DFQATT and CDR2 SNEGSKA (reference sequence). CDR3 size: 11 residues.

V usage is TRBV5-1 and J usage is TRBJ2-7; 11 positions match TRBD1. The CDR3 is made up of 15 amino acids. The germline gives CDR1 SGHRS, CDR2 YFSETQ. Losses at the gene ends were 1 base for V and 7 bases for J; bases not matched to a gene: 7. CDR3 protein: CASSLKGQGAWEQYF. CDR3 in DNA: TGCGCCAGCAGCTTGAAAGGACAGGGGGCGTGGGAGCAGTACTTC.

The chain joins TRBV6-1 to TRBJ2-1, with 13 bases identical to TRBD2. Trimming cost V 6 bases and J 7 bases; bases outside gene matches: 3. From germline, CDR1 is MNHNS and CDR2 SASEGT. The CDR3 contains 14 residues. The CDR3 protein is CASRTSGRANEQFF. DNA of the CDR3: TGTGCCAGCAGAACTAGCGGGAGGGCTAATGAGCAGTTCTTC.

This clone came up once. The chain couples TRBV27 to TRBJ1-1; D is undetermined. The CDR3 spans 10 residues. Trimming removed 6 bases at V and 9 bases at J, with 8 bases between. Looked up from germline, CDR1 is MNHEY and CDR2 is SMNVEV (reference sequence). CDR3 DNA: TGTGCCAGCAGCGGGAGGAAAGCTTTCTTT. This translates into CASSGRKAFF.

This chain links TRBV7-2 with TRBJ1-1; D might be TRBD1 (5 bases). Germline V gene lookup returns CDR1 SGHTA and CDR2 FQGNSA. The V and J ends lost 2 bases and 0 bases respectively, with 7 bases between them. The CDR3 runs 14 residues. This chain's CDR3 is CASSLLGVNTEAFF. In nucleotides, the CDR3 is TGTGCCAGCAGCTTATTAGGGGTGAACACTGAAGCTTTCTTT.

The chain is built from TRBV4-2 and TRBJ1-5; no clear D gene. The CDR3 length is 16 residues. The germline CDR1 and CDR2 sequences are LGHNA and YNFKEQ. Between the trimmed V and J ends, which lost 0 bases and 3 bases, there was a span of 12 bases. The CDR3 sequence is CASSQEGSSPNQPQHF. DNA of the CDR3: TGTGCCAGCAGCCAAGAGGGCAGTTCCCCCAATCAGCCCCAGCATTTT.

This chain joins TRBV7-8 and TRBJ1-5, with D possibly matching TRBD1 (5 bases). V lost 2 bases and J lost 3, with 17 bases in between. The germline V gene encodes CDR1 SGHVS and CDR2 FQNEAQ. This CDR3 region has 17 residues. The CDR3 region is CASSLSSAGGYNQPQHF. CDR3 nucleotides: TGTGCCAGCAGCTTAAGTTCGGCGGGGGGATACAATCAGCCCCAGCATTTT.

This clone has more than one count but fewer than ten. The J gene is TRBJ2-1, the V gene TRBV11-1, with 7 bases lining up with TRBD2. In germline, CDR1 is SGHAT, CDR2 FQDESV (reference sequence). This CDR3 has 16 amino acids. With 4 bases clipped from V and 6 bases from J, the junction kept 12 bases outside the gene matches. The chain's CDR3 is CASSSGGGIAGNEQFF. Here the CDR3 DNA reads TGTGCCAGCAGCTCCGGAGGAGGAATAGCGGGCAATGAGCAGTTCTTC.

This clone has more than one count but fewer than ten. The rearrangement joins TRBV7-3 to TRBJ2-1; weak D call: TRBD1 (5 bases). Trimming stripped 4 bases from V and 8 bases from J, with 12 bases between. Per the germline V gene, CDR1 is SGHTA and CDR2 is FQGTGA. This CDR3 is built from 13 residues. The CDR3 region has the DNA TGTGCCAGCAGCTCAGGGTCTCTTCATGAGCAGTTCTTC. This gives the protein CASSSGSLHEQFF.

V gene TRBV28 combines with J gene TRBJ1-2, with 7 nucleotides matching TRBD1. CDR1 is MDHEN and CDR2 is SYDVKM in the germline V gene. This CDR3 has 16 amino acids. The V segment lost 6 bases and the J segment 4 bases; nucleotides outside the gene matches: 14. The CDR3 loop is CASSQSHRGWSYGYTF. The CDR3 DNA sequence: TGTGCCAGCAGCCAATCCCACAGGGGCTGGAGCTATGGCTACACCTTC.

The CDR3 coding sequence is TGCAGCGTTGAAGGAGTAGACAGGGATACTGAAGCTTTCTTT. The encoded protein is CSVEGVDRDTEAFF. The chain carries TRBV29-1 and TRBJ1-1; 7 nucleotides match TRBD1. CDR1 is SQVTM and CDR2 is ANQGSEA in the germline V gene. V shed 1 base and J 5 bases; nucleotides not matched to a gene: 7. The length of the CDR3 is 14 residues.

The rearrangement uses TRBV19 and TRBJ1-1; D is unresolved. Germline CDR1 is LNHDA and CDR2 is SQIVND (reference sequence). The CDR3 loop spans 15 amino acids. With 2 bases removed from V and 1 base from J, the gap between germline ends came to 11 bases. The CDR3 nucleotides read TGTGCCAGTAGTATATATACCAGGTCGAACACTGAAGCTTTCTTT. It is translated as CASSIYTRSNTEAFF.

The chain links TRBV29-1 to TRBJ1-2, with D perhaps matching TRBD1 (6 bases). V was trimmed by 3 bases and J by 7 bases, leaving 12 bases between them. Per germline, CDR1 SQVTM and CDR2 ANQGSEA. CDR3 length equals 12 residues. CDR3 coding DNA: TGCAGCGTTGATGGGGGCTTGGGTGGCTACACCTTC. Protein product: CSVDGGLGGYTF.

The CDR3 loop is CASSILATGGNNLNTEAFF. Here the CDR3 DNA reads TGCGCCAGCAGCATTCTAGCAACAGGGGGAAACAACTTGAACACTGAAGCTTTCTTT. The chain links TRBV4-1 to TRBJ1-1, with TRBD1 identical over 8 bases. CDR1 MGHRA and CDR2 YSYEKL come from the germline V gene. The V and J ends lost 5 bases and 0 bases, in that order; junction bases with no gene match: 17. The CDR3 loop spans 19 amino acids.

This clone has only a few counts. The chain's CDR3 is CASRKGQGATDTQYF. The CDR3 nucleotides read TGTGCCAGCAGAAAGGGACAGGGGGCCACAGATACGCAGTATTTT. J is TRBJ2-3 and V is TRBV27; 12 bases agree with TRBD1. In germline, CDR1 is MNHEY, CDR2 SMNVEV (reference sequence). The junction had 3 bases not matched to a gene; V was cut back by 6 bases and J by 2 bases. The CDR3 is 15 amino acids.

V and J are TRBV29-1 and TRBJ2-2; 7 bases map to TRBD1. The CDR3 is 12 amino acids. V lost 6 bases, J lost 5 bases, and 3 bases stayed unmatched. Germline V gives CDR1 SQVTM, CDR2 ANQGSEA. The CDR3 protein is CSVTGPTGELFF. For the CDR3, the DNA is TGCAGCGTGACAGGGCCGACCGGGGAGCTGTTTTTT.

This chain links TRBV27 with TRBJ2-1, with 9 bases lining up with TRBD2. CDR1 and CDR2 from the germline V gene are MNHEY and SMNVEV (reference sequence). V was pared by 3 bases and J by 5 bases, with 5 bases of the junction left unmatched. The CDR3 runs 15 residues. CDR3 region: CASSLLAGGNNEQFF. CDR3 nucleotide sequence: TGTGCCAGCAGTTTGTTGGCGGGAGGGAACAATGAGCAGTTCTTC.

The gene calls are TRBV7-2 and TRBJ1-5, with D possibly matching TRBD1 (5 bases). This CDR3 spans 15 amino acids. V lost 5 bases to trimming and J lost 3 bases, with 14 bases between them. Germline assignment: CDR1 SGHTA and CDR2 FQGNSA. The CDR3 DNA sequence: TGTGCCAGCAGCCCGTGGGGGGACTCCAATCAGCCCCAGCATTTT. Its protein is CASSPWGDSNQPQHF.

The chain is built from TRBV4-1 and TRBJ2-3, with 8 bases lining up with TRBD2. The germline CDR1 and CDR2 sequences are MGHRA and YSYEKL. Trimming cost V 5 bases and J 0 bases; bases outside gene matches: 10. The CDR3 runs 17 residues. Here the CDR3 reads CASSSRGARTSTDTQYF. The CDR3 nucleotides read TGCGCCAGCAGCTCGCGGGGGGCGCGAACTAGCACAGATACGCAGTATTTT.

This clone was seen a few times. J is TRBJ1-5 and V is TRBV5-1, with 12 bases lining up with TRBD1. Losses at the gene ends were 4 bases for V and 6 bases for J; bases not matched to a gene: 11. The CDR3 is 17 residues long. In germline, CDR1 is SGHRS, CDR2 YFSETQ. The CDR3 is CASSLTPGTGGTQPQHF. Written as DNA, the CDR3 is TGCGCCAGCAGCCTAACTCCCGGGACAGGGGGCACTCAGCCCCAGCATTTT.

The chain links TRBV7-8 to TRBJ2-7; possible D gene TRBD1, 6 bases. Trimming took off 5 bases at V and 0 bases at J, with 17 bases between the two ends. This CDR3 region has 16 residues. Germline CDR1 and CDR2: SGHVS and FQNEAQ. CDR3 loop: CASSLVVKGVSYEQYF. The CDR3 nucleotides read TGTGCCAGCAGCCTAGTGGTAAAGGGGGTCTCCTACGAGCAGTACTTC.

The chain joins TRBV2 to TRBJ2-2; tentative D call: TRBD2 (5 bases). Germline V gene lookup returns CDR1 SNHLY and CDR2 FYNNEI. The CDR3 sequence is 14 residues long. V gave up 3 bases and J gave up 5 bases, with 10 bases separating them. The CDR3 DNA sequence: TGTGCCAGCAGTGAGACTACATCAACCGGGGAGCTGTTTTTT. As protein: CASSETTSTGELFF.

V gene TRBV9 combines with J gene TRBJ2-7; tentatively, D is TRBD2 (5 bases). Trimming shortened V by 4 bases and J by 6 bases, and 17 bases separated the two germline ends. This CDR3 has 14 residues. Germline V CDR1 and CDR2: SGDLS, YYNGEE. CDR3 sequence (DNA): TGTGCCAGCAGCCCCCGGGGAGACGCAGGCGAGCAGTACTTC. Protein product: CASSPRGDAGEQYF. Together with reference TRBV9 and TRBJ2-7, the CDR3 gives the full variable domain: DSGVTQTPKHLITATGQRVTLRCSPRSGDLSVYWYQQSLDQGLQFLIQYYNGEERAKGNILERFSAQQFPDLHSELNLSSLELGDSALYFCASSPRGDAGEQYFGPGTRLTVT.